This record looks at one TCR beta chain sequence and its context. Its antigen remains undetermined. There are no base qualities to consult, and no much larger clone falls within one base. The record originates from a study of CD8 T cells in Susac syndrome (dated by TCRdb to about 2019). Background for the entire study: Of the Susac syndrome patients who were sequenced, roughly 6 had clinically active disease and 8 or 9 were in clinical remission. At blood withdrawal, Susac syndrome patients were therapy-naive, treated with corticosteroids (with IVIg additionally given to some), or treated with IVIg alone. Whether CD8+ T cell activation and differentiation in Susac syndrome was antigen driven was tested using repertoire sequencing. Clonality of the CD8+ T cell repertoire was compared between over ten healthy donors, roughly 14 Susac syndrome patients and some 15 multiple sclerosis patients.

High-throughput TCR beta sequencing profiled peripheral blood CD8+ and CD4+ T cells from healthy donors, Susac syndrome patients and multiple sclerosis patients. Susac syndrome patients met recently defined diagnostic criteria for definite or probable disease. CD8+ TEMRA cells were enriched by FACS, while bulk CD8+ and CD4+ T cells were purified by magnetic negative isolation. Blood was drawn into EDTA tubes, processed within 24 hours, and PBMCs were isolated by density gradient centrifugation. PBMCs intended for TCR sequencing were frozen in liquid nitrogen and were later thawed in a 37 degrees C water bath. A purity of at least 90% was achieved for sorted or isolated CD4+, CD8+ and CD8+ TEMRA cells. Here is what the overall study found, with its caveats: The number of individuals in the TCR sequencing and HLA analysis was recognized as being relatively small. Sixteen and five Susac-specific public clones were found in the total CD8+ and CD8+ TEMRA repertoires, respectively. Susac syndrome CD8+ repertoires showed clonal expansion, highest in CD8+ TEMRA cells and greater in clinically active than remitting patients.

RNA was extracted with the RNeasy kit and about 0.5 to 1 ug was reverse transcribed using random hexamers. The immunoSEQ multiplex PCR assay, covering 54 Vbeta and 13 Jbeta segments, was used to amplify TCR beta CDR3 regions. Bias from PCR amplification was corrected by using a synthetic template baseline for primer optimization and for computational correction. In the original analysis: Reads were assigned to V, D and J genes according to IMGT and analyzed in immunoSEQ Analyzer, with only productive sequences retained. To calculate clonality, Shannon entropy was normalized by log2 of the number of productive unique sequences and then subtracted from one. Public and private clones were assessed among the 100 most prevalent clones of each patient and control. A clone was defined as Susac-specific if it was absent from the healthy and MS cohorts, from roughly 990 published viral clones and from other ImmuneACCESS disease sequences. TCRdb itself trimmed the public reads at Q25 with fastp, ran MiXCR and retained productive beta chains. Rows merge per CDR3 protein into single entries with the most common DNA and genes. The V and J calls shown here were made by TCRdb, not taken from the authors' results. For this sample the table gives around 200,000 distinct CDR3 sequences, of which approximately 95% were detected only once. The ten largest account for approximately 0.16% of the sample.

Input material: CD8+ T cells from PBMCs. The sequence came from a human donor with Susac syndrome.

The CDR3 here reads CASSVGFGAHEQFF. The base sequence is TGTGCCAGCAGCGTAGGGTTCGGGGCCCATGAGCAGTTCTTC. In this chain, TRBV9 is recombined with TRBJ2-1, with the D gene possibly TRBD1 or TRBD2, each one fitting 5 bases. Looking up the germline V gene yields CDR1 SGDLS and CDR2 YYNGEE. V and J lose 0 bases and 8 bases, and a span of 12 bases separates them. Spanning cysteine to phenylalanine, the CDR3 consists of 14 amino acids. Kept here is only the CDR3 DNA, which spans 42 bases and is read in frame from base 1.